This T cell receptor (beta chain) was observed in a study of blood T cell repertoires in COVID-19 (dated by TCRdb to 2018 to 2020). A note on the overall study: Samples covering the acute and convalescent phases of COVID-19 were provided by collaborators in the United States, Italy and Spain. The prospective study material was composed of cDNA or gDNA derived from T cells, B-cell-depleted T cells, or PBMCs. Deeply sampled blood TCRbeta repertoires from subjects exposed to, actively infected with, or recovered from COVID-19 were included in the dataset. Samples came from the ongoing ImmuneRACE study (first 160 participants) plus 1,254 subjects from 6 global collaborators. The sample metadata nearly always contained a de-identified subject ID, COVID-19 status, age in years and sex. Where available, HLA class I and class II types were taken from metadata supplied by the sample provider and were not determined by assay-based typing. The repertoires were made available in a free public database intended to serve as a resource for research on the immune response to SARS-CoV-2. Findings and caveats that apply to the study as a whole: The amount of clinical and demographic metadata varied by source and participant and was provided uncurated.

Collaborating institutions collected whole blood in K2EDTA tubes following their own protocols. For TCRbeta analysis, collaborators shipped samples in one of three forms: frozen whole blood, isolated PBMCs, or DNA extracted from either of those sample types. This clone was recorded once. It lacks a known antigen. Base qualities were left out, and no much larger clone turns up one base away. TCRbeta CDR3 regions were amplified from genomic DNA by means of the immunoSEQ Assay, a bias-controlled multiplex PCR. In the paper's pipeline: Within the assay, amplification of reference gene primers was used to estimate how many nucleated cells each sample contained. To quantify the absolute abundance of each unique TCRbeta CDR3 rearrangement, sequence reads were collapsed and filtered. For each sample, productive Simpson clonality was calculated by taking the square root of Simpson's diversity index across productive rearrangements. Sourced from immuneACCESS, this table was stored by TCRdb with only in-frame sequences that have V and J called. A share of the clones is absent; for the studies checked, an unresolved V gene accounts for under half, and the remainder has no known explanation. The V and J calls and clone size are taken from that table; D and trimming were inferred from the DNA. For this sample there are over 200,000 clones; around 83% appear just once. 5.7% of the sample rests with the top ten.

Taken from cysteine to phenylalanine, the CDR3 has 13 residues. CDR3 DNA is the only sequence kept; it has 39 bases, read in frame from the first base. From a lookup of the germline V gene (reference sequence), CDR1 and CDR2 are SEHNR and FQNEAQ. V is reduced by 3 bases and J by 6 bases, leaving a spacing of 11 bases between them. The sample consisted of peripheral blood. The source is a man older than 75 with acute or convalescent COVID-19. Recombination linked TRBV7-9 to TRBJ1-2, and perhaps TRBD1 as D gene, on 6 matching bases. The nucleotides are TGTGCCAGCAGCTTGTTTTCAGGGGATGGCTACACCTTC. This yields the protein CASSLFSGDGYTF.